The next 12 T cell receptor beta chains were all read from a single sample in a study of tumor and adjacent non-tumor tissue in lung cancer. The library came from three nested PCR rounds adapted from ARM-PCR protocols. From the multiplex PCR reads, TCRdb called clonotypes with MiXCR, one entry per CDR3 protein. This table has about 200,000 distinct CDR3 sequences, approximately 74% appearing once. No cell sorting was done before RNA was extracted from the tissue. Sequencing was carried out using lung tumor tissue. The receptors come from a man between 60 and 75 years old with non-small cell lung cancer.

V and J are TRBV29-1 and TRBJ2-2; no definite D call. V gave up 5 bases and J gave up 11 bases, with 15 bases separating them. This CDR3 comprises 12 residues. Per germline, CDR1 SQVTM and CDR2 ANQGSEA. The CDR3 spells CSVQTAISELFF. Written as DNA, the CDR3 is TGCAGCGTTCAGACTGCCATCAGTGAGCTGTTTTTT.

As regards this clonotype: At one end the junction does not follow the germline gene, possibly because of a read error. The V call is TRBV11-1, the J call TRBJ2-1; D gene unclear. This CDR3 region has 13 residues. Per the germline V gene, CDR1 is SGHAT and CDR2 is FQDESV (reference sequence). In nucleotides, the CDR3 is TGTGCCAGCGGCTTAGTGTTCTTGCCAACCCAGTTCTTC. It codes for CASGLVFLPTQFF.

In its sample, this clonotype is medium-sized. The rearrangement uses TRBV20-1 and TRBJ2-1; TRBD2 matches at 9 bases. Germline V CDR1 and CDR2: DFQATT, SNEGSKA (reference sequence). Germline trimming cut 3 bases from V and 5 bases from J; bases unmatched to any gene: 11. The CDR3 is 16 residues long. The chain's CDR3 is CSASNLGTSRHNEQFF. CDR3 nucleotide sequence: TGCAGTGCTAGCAACCTGGGGACTAGCCGACACAATGAGCAGTTCTTC.

Concerning this clonotype: Since a much larger clone is just one base distant, this may be a read error. This rearrangement joins TRBV29-1 to TRBJ1-4, with a tentative D call TRBD1 (6 bases). CDR3 length equals 14 residues. CDR1 and CDR2 from the germline V gene are SQVTM and ANQGSEA. The CDR3 here is CRVKGGTLNEKLFF. The CDR3 region has the DNA TGCAGAGTCAAAGGCGGGACACTTAATGAAAAACTGTTTTTT.

This clonotype has only a few counts. The chain has TRBV29-1 and TRBJ1-2; perhaps TRBD1 as D (5 bases). Trimming took off 7 bases at V and 1 base at J, with 28 bases between the two ends. CDR1 and CDR2 (germline): SQVTM, ANQGSEA. The CDR3 has 18 amino acids. This chain's CDR3 is CSALVTLDIVFNNYGYTF. The CDR3 nucleotides are TGCAGCGCACTCGTAACCCTGGACATCGTATTCAATAACTATGGCTACACCTTC.

The V call is TRBV20-1, the J call TRBJ1-6; tentative D call: TRBD1 (5 bases). V was shortened by 6 bases and J by 15 bases, with 21 bases between the two germline ends. The CDR3 runs to 13 residues. Germline values: CDR1 DFQATT, CDR2 SNEGSKA (reference sequence). CDR3 sequence (DNA): TGCAGTGCCACCTTGACTGGGGCTTCAAGCCTCCACTTT. It specifies CSATLTGASSLHF.

CDR3: CSASLRASTDTQYF. CDR3 in DNA: TGCAGTGCTAGCCTTAGGGCGAGCACAGATACGCAGTATTTT. The chain recombines TRBV20-1 with TRBJ2-3; D uncertain. The CDR3 loop spans 14 amino acids. V was shortened by 3 bases and J by 0 bases, with 10 bases between the two germline ends. Looked up from germline, CDR1 is DFQATT and CDR2 is SNEGSKA (reference sequence).

In regard to this clonotype: A much larger clone sits a single nucleotide away, making a read error possible. Because the CDR3 is missing its conserved closing phenylalanine or tryptophan, this is likely a read error. The chain joins TRBV6-5 to TRBJ2-2, with D possibly being TRBD2 (6 bases). The CDR3 is made up of 15 amino acids. V lost 2 bases, J lost 4 bases, and 11 bases lay in between. CDR1 MNHEY and CDR2 SVGAGI come from the germline V gene. The CDR3 coding sequence is TGTGCCAGCAGTTACGGGGGGTCGCGCACCGGGGAGCTGTTTTCT. It yields the protein CASSYGGSRTGELFS.

CDR3 sequence: CSARQRLDEQYF. Here the CDR3 DNA reads TGCAGTGCTAGACAGAGACTTGACGAGCAGTACTTC. The chain couples TRBV20-1 to TRBJ2-7; unclear D gene. The CDR3 is 12 residues long. V was clipped by 2 bases and J by 5 bases, with 10 bases between them. Germline values: CDR1 DFQATT, CDR2 SNEGSKA (reference sequence).

The rearrangement uses TRBV6-2 or TRBV6-3 and TRBJ1-5; D may be TRBD1 (5 bases). CDR3 length: 15 residues. In germline, CDR1 is MNHEY, CDR2 SVGEGT. Trimming took off 6 bases at V and 8 bases at J, with 20 bases between the two ends. The CDR3 spells CASSPRRDGNKPQHF. In DNA, the CDR3 is TGTGCCAGCAGCCCCCGGAGGGACGGAAATAAGCCCCAGCATTTT.

This clonotype has only a few counts. The chain couples TRBV5-6 to TRBJ1-5; no clear D. Germline V lookup: CDR1 SGHDT, CDR2 YYEEEE. There are 15 residues in the CDR3. The germline V and J ends were trimmed by 3 bases and 0 bases, with 10 bases remaining between them. CDR3 nucleotides: TGTGCCAGCAGCTCTACAGCGCATAGCAATCAGCCCCAGCATTTT. Protein: CASSSTAHSNQPQHF.

The rearrangement joins TRBV18 to TRBJ2-2; D not certain. The CDR3 has 14 residues. Looked up from germline, CDR1 is KGHSH and CDR2 is LQKENI. The V and J ends lost 2 bases and 2 bases respectively, with 6 bases between them. The CDR3 loop is CASSPARNTGELFF. CDR3 coding DNA: TGTGCCAGCTCACCAGCTCGCAACACCGGGGAGCTGTTTTTT.